These T cell receptor beta chains were read from a single sample in a study of blood T cell repertoires in COVID-19. The assay was immunoSEQ multiplex PCR, and TCRdb's table has in-frame clones only and misses some. The sample shows roughly 330,000 clones, around 87% of them seen only once. The sequencing input was peripheral blood. These receptors were taken from a woman between 50 and 59 years old with active or convalescent COVID-19. Both conserved end residues are trimmed from each CDR3.

v_call cdr3_aa
TRBV7-9 ASSLGLGAGGSDTEAF
TRBV25-1 ASSESWGTGVNEQF
TRBV7-2 ASSLKGGNQPQH
TRBV4-3 ASSQDRGLRETQY
TRBV7-2 ASTGQGSSYNSPLH
TRBV7-9 ASSLLGQGLNYGYT
TRBV5-1 ASSLGGDYEQF
TRBV11-1 ASSLALTGYEQY
TRBV11-3 ASSLLYGANVLT
TRBV4-2 ASSQEGGAGNTIY
TRBV2 ASNRGRRAEAF
TRBV18 ASSPAGDPNQPQH
TRBV6-4 ASSDGQGTGANVLT
TRBV27 ASSFQGGYGYT
TRBV7-9 ASSLAGSGPQETQY
TRBV7-2 ASSLEAGATYEQY